Detailed here is one T cell receptor (beta chain). From germline, CDR1 is SGHAT and CDR2 FQNNGV. The V end was cut by 0 bases, the J end by 3 bases, with 16 bases between. This CDR3 is 17 amino acids long. In the authors' workflow: Using reference gene primer amplification, nucleated cell counts were estimated. Data came from immunoSEQ multiplex PCR; TCRdb stores just in-frame clones and leaves some out. V, J and clone size are those of that table, while D and trimming were read from the DNA. Of about 64,000 clones in the sample, more than 75% are singletons; the top ten hold roughly 3.2%. This record comes from a study of blood T cell repertoires in COVID-19.

Sequenced input: peripheral blood. This TCR came from a man aged 45-60 years with active COVID-19. The chain recombines TRBV11-2 with TRBJ2-3; possibly TRBD1 for D (6 bases). The CDR3 region is CASSLDPLQGVTDTQYF. Here the CDR3 DNA reads TGTGCCAGCAGCTTAGATCCCCTACAGGGAGTGACAGATACGCAGTATTTT.